The entry below describes one T cell receptor (beta chain). The sample belongs to a study of T-cell memory formation after mild COVID-19. The CDR3 totals 15 residues. Germline assignment: CDR1 SGHVS and CDR2 FNYEAQ. Trimming left V 0 bases short and J 5 bases short, with 13 bases between. A 5'RACE reaction primed in the constant segment made cDNA libraries of TCR alpha and TCR beta, and these carried sample barcodes and UMIs. TCRdb re-called the 5' RACE reads with MiXCR, one entry per CDR3 protein. The sample holds 300,000 or so distinct CDR3 sequences; less than 20% are singletons and the top ten take 20% to 25%.

Sequenced: PBMCs or a T cell subset sorted from them (not recorded which). This sequence originates from a man aged 18 to 30 who had mild COVID-19 (a few samples of this study predate the infection). Cell type and time point are not known. V usage is TRBV7-6 and J usage is TRBJ1-1; weak D call: TRBD1 (6 bases). The CDR3 is CASSLAPGVDTEAFF. The DNA of the CDR3 is TGTGCCAGCAGCTTAGCGCCAGGGGTGGATACTGAAGCTTTCTTT.